These 24 T cell receptor beta chains share one sample of origin, sequenced in a study of T cell responses to AZD1222 COVID-19 vaccine. Some clones are missing from TCRdb's copy, which holds only in-frame ones; the method was immunoSEQ multiplex PCR. The sample carries 85,000 or so clones, 85% to 95% recorded once. This specimen consisted of peripheral blood, obtained 28 days after the second AZD1222 dose. The receptor source for this set is an adult who received the AZD1222 COVID-19 vaccine.

The chain uses TRBV4-2 and TRBJ1-1; weak D call: TRBD1 (5 bases). Trimming cost V 2 bases and J 8 bases, with 18 bases left between them. Germline assignment: CDR1 LGHNA and CDR2 YNFKEQ. The CDR3 has 15 amino acids. The CDR3 region is CASSQTGTVRAEAFF. The CDR3 DNA reads TGTGCCAGCAGCCAAACCGGGACGGTGAGGGCAGAAGCTTTCTTT.

The chain employs TRBV30 and TRBJ1-4; 8 nucleotides line up with TRBD1. The germline V gene has CDR1 GTSNPN and CDR2 SVGIG (reference sequence). Trimming took 2 bases from V and 3 from J; bases not matched to a gene: 5. This CDR3 contains 15 residues. As DNA, the CDR3 is TGTGCCTGGAGTCCGACGGACAGGGCTAATGAAAAACTGTTTTTT. This encodes CAWSPTDRANEKLFF.

This chain joins TRBV3-1 (or the pseudogene TRBV3-2) and TRBJ1-4, with D unclear. Germline CDR1 and CDR2: LGHDT and YNNKEL (reference sequence). This CDR3 region has 13 residues. V shed 4 bases and J shed 3 bases, with 6 bases lying between them. The CDR3: CASSRQANEKLFF. The CDR3 DNA follows: TGTGCCAGCAGCCGGCAAGCTAATGAAAAACTGTTTTTT.

This clone was seen only once. The rearrangement joins TRBV13 to TRBJ2-2; 8 bases are shared with TRBD2. The CDR3 covers 16 residues. Per germline, CDR1 PRHDT and CDR2 FYEKMQ (reference sequence). Trimming at V came to 5 bases and at J to 2 bases, leaving 7 bases not matched to a gene. CDR3 sequence reads: CASSPRGGINTGELFF. DNA of the CDR3: TGTGCCAGCAGCCCCCGGGGGGGGATTAACACCGGGGAGCTGTTTTTT.

The chain is built from TRBV11-2 and TRBJ2-1; D is possibly TRBD1 (6 bases). Germline V gives CDR1 SGHAT, CDR2 FQNNGV. The V and J ends lost 2 bases and 9 bases respectively, with 20 bases between them. This CDR3 is built from 16 residues. CDR3 sequence (DNA): TGTGCCAGCAGCTTACGACAGGACGCCCTCGGAATTGAGCAGTTCTTC. Protein: CASSLRQDALGIEQFF.

This clone was seen only once. The chain joins TRBV9 to TRBJ1-2; D remains ambiguous. The germline V and J ends were trimmed by 5 bases and 0 bases, with 20 bases remaining between them. This CDR3 is built from 17 residues. Per germline, CDR1 SGDLS and CDR2 YYNGEE. The CDR3 loop reads CASSKTSEGYPNYGYTF. The CDR3 bases are TGTGCCAGCAGTAAAACCTCAGAGGGTTATCCTAACTATGGCTACACCTTC.

The chain employs TRBV18 and TRBJ2-7, with a weak D call TRBD2 (5 bases). Trimming took off 1 base at V and 6 bases at J, with 16 bases between the two ends. In germline, CDR1 is KGHSH, CDR2 LQKENI. The CDR3 runs 15 residues. The CDR3: CASSPRAALASEQYF. The CDR3 region has the DNA TGTGCCAGCTCACCACGAGCGGCACTTGCCTCCGAGCAGTACTTC. The whole variable domain, filled in from reference TRBV18 and TRBJ2-7, reads NAGVMQNPRHLVRRRGQEARLRCSPMKGHSHVYWYRQLPEEGLKFMVYLQKENIIDESGMPKERFSAEFPKEGPSILRIQQVVRGDSAAYFCASSPRAALASEQYFGPGTRLTVT.

This CDR3 reads CAWSVGIRLTLSEEKLFF. Written as DNA, the CDR3 is TGTGCCTGGAGTGTAGGAATTAGGTTAACGCTATCAGAAGAAAAACTGTTTTTT. The V and J genes are TRBV30 and TRBJ1-4, with D unclear. Between the trimmed V and J ends, which lost 0 bases and 8 bases, there was a span of 25 bases. This CDR3 is built from 18 residues. Per the germline V gene, CDR1 is GTSNPN and CDR2 is SVGIG (reference sequence).

This sequence joins TRBV5-1 and TRBJ1-6, with 8 nucleotides matching TRBD1. CDR1 and CDR2 (germline): SGHRS, YFSETQ. V was clipped by 2 bases and J by 8 bases; unmatched bases: 0. The CDR3 is made up of 13 amino acids. The CDR3 sequence: CASSLQGDSPLHF. CDR3 DNA sequence: TGCGCCAGCAGCTTACAGGGGGATTCACCCCTCCACTTT.

The chain joins TRBV5-1 to TRBJ1-1; D possibly corresponds to TRBD1 (6 bases). The CDR3 contains 17 residues. Germline V gene data show CDR1 as SGHRS and CDR2 as YFSETQ. Trimming took off 2 bases at V and 5 bases at J, with 22 bases between the two ends. CDR3 nucleotide sequence: TGCGCCAGCAGCTTTACATGGCAGGGAGGGGGTCAGACTGAAGCTTTCTTT. Its translation: CASSFTWQGGGQTEAFF. Together with reference TRBV5-1 and TRBJ1-1, the CDR3 gives the full variable domain: KAGVTQTPRYLIKTRGQQVTLSCSPISGHRSVSWYQQTPGQGLQFLFEYFSETQRNKGNFPGRFSGRQFSNSRSEMNVSTLELGDSALYLCASSFTWQGGGQTEAFFGQGTRLTVV.

The chain employs TRBV30 and TRBJ2-2, with 9 positions matching TRBD1. Germline assignment: CDR1 GTSNPN and CDR2 SVGIG (reference sequence). V shed 3 bases, J shed 7 bases, and the junction held 9 bases outside the gene matches. This CDR3 is 15 amino acids long. The CDR3 reads CAWRETGGAVGELFF. The DNA of the CDR3 is TGTGCCTGGAGGGAAACAGGGGGCGCGGTCGGGGAGCTGTTTTTT.

This sequence joins TRBV3-1 (or the pseudogene TRBV3-2) and TRBJ2-2; a weak D match, TRBD1 (5 bases). Deletions cut 9 bases from V and 2 bases from J, with 13 bases between. This CDR3 spans 14 amino acids. Germline V CDR1 and CDR2: LGHDT, YNNKEL (reference sequence). The CDR3 coding sequence is TGTGCCAGTTCTGCGACAGTAAACACCGGGGAGCTGTTTTTT. Translating gives CASSATVNTGELFF.

The CDR3 DNA reads TGTGCCAGCAGTTTATTGGACAGCGACCTATCATTCTACGAGCAGTACTTC. Amino acids: CASSLLDSDLSFYEQYF. The V call is TRBV28, the J call TRBJ2-7, with D perhaps matching TRBD1 (6 bases). From germline, CDR1 is MDHEN and CDR2 SYDVKM. The CDR3 is 17 residues long. The ends were cut back, 1 base at V and 3 bases at J, with 19 bases in the middle.

The J gene is TRBJ2-3, the V gene TRBV6-1; 12 positions agree with TRBD2. The V gene end was trimmed by 2 bases and the J gene end by 4 bases; junction bases not matched to a gene: 1. This CDR3 comprises 15 residues. Germline lookup yields CDR1 MNHNS and CDR2 SASEGT. DNA for the CDR3: TGTGCCAGCAGTGAACTAGCGGGAGGGCCAGATACGCAGTATTTT. Translating it yields CASSELAGGPDTQYF.

This clone was seen a handful of times. The CDR3 is CASTAQGHQPQHF. CDR3 bases: TGTGCCAGCACCGCTCAGGGTCATCAGCCCCAGCATTTT. V is TRBV12-3 or TRBV12-4 and J is TRBJ1-5, with D perhaps TRBD1 (5 bases). With 7 bases removed from V and 5 bases from J, the gap between germline ends came to 12 bases. This CDR3 comprises 13 residues.

The chain links TRBV5-4 to TRBJ1-3; TRBD1 aligns across 7 bases. Germline CDR1 and CDR2: SGHNT and YYREEE (reference sequence). V was clipped by 3 bases and J by 0 bases; unmatched bases: 6. The CDR3 totals 16 residues. CDR3 loop: CASSSGTANSGNTIYF. CDR3 coding DNA: TGTGCCAGCAGCTCCGGGACAGCTAACTCTGGAAACACCATATATTTT. Full variable domain (rest looked up from reference TRBV5-4 and TRBJ1-3): ETGVTQSPTHLIKTRGQQVTLRCSSQSGHNTVSWYQQALGQGPQFIFQYYREEENGRGNFPPRFSGLQFPNYSSELNVNALELDDSALYLCASSSGTANSGNTIYFGEGSWLTVV.

V and J are TRBV28 and TRBJ2-2; D remains unclear. Trimming took off 7 bases at V and 5 bases at J, with 11 bases between the two ends. CDR1 MDHEN and CDR2 SYDVKM come from the germline V gene. The CDR3 is made up of 13 amino acids. This chain's CDR3 is CASTYVNTGELFF. In nucleotides, the CDR3 is TGTGCCAGCACCTACGTAAATACCGGGGAGCTGTTTTTT.

V usage is TRBV27 and J usage is TRBJ2-1; 12 nucleotides align to TRBD2. V shed 7 bases and J 4 bases; nucleotides not matched to a gene: 5. Germline loops: CDR1 MNHEY, CDR2 SMNVEV (reference sequence). The CDR3 loop spans 15 amino acids. In DNA form, the CDR3 reads TGTGCCAGCACCGCTGGACTAGCGGGATACAATGAGCAGTTCTTC. Encoded protein: CASTAGLAGYNEQFF.

CDR3 sequence: CASSRRGGGASYEQYF. DNA of the CDR3: TGCGCCAGCAGCCGCCGCGGAGGGGGGGCGTCCTACGAGCAGTACTTC. The chain joins TRBV5-1 to TRBJ2-7; maybe TRBD2 (7 bases). Trimming removed 4 bases at V and 1 base at J, with 18 bases between. The CDR3 is made up of 16 amino acids. The germline V gene has CDR1 SGHRS and CDR2 YFSETQ.

The chain links TRBV28 to TRBJ1-1; 8 positions match TRBD1. The CDR3 has 15 residues. CDR1 and CDR2 (germline): MDHEN, SYDVKM. Trimming took 1 base from V and 5 from J; bases not matched to a gene: 6. CDR3 sequence (DNA): TGTGCCAGCAGTTTATTACAGGGGGGGAGAACTGAAGCTTTCTTT. As protein: CASSLLQGGRTEAFF.

There are a few counts of this clone. The chain has TRBV30 and TRBJ2-7, with D uncertain. This CDR3 has 13 residues. Trimming cost V 2 bases and J 4 bases, with 12 bases left between them. Germline V lookup: CDR1 GTSNPN, CDR2 SVGIG (reference sequence). CDR3 bases: TGTGCCTGGAGTCTTATCAGTTTTTACGAGCAGTACTTC. This encodes CAWSLISFYEQYF.

This chain connects TRBV12-2 to TRBJ2-7; the table's D call, TRBD2, has no DNA check behind it. TRBV12-2 is a pseudogene locus. CDR3 size: 18 residues. CDR3 nucleotides: TGTGCAAGTCGCTTAGCGTGGTTTGCGGGAGGGGGGTCCTACGAGCAGTACTTC. The encoded protein is CASRLAWFAGGGSYEQYF.

The V call is TRBV28, the J call TRBJ2-6; D is unresolved. The CDR3 extends over 17 amino acids. Between the trimmed V and J ends, which lost 2 bases and 0 bases, there was a span of 11 bases. Looked up from germline, CDR1 is MDHEN and CDR2 is SYDVKM. The CDR3 region is CASSLGGLHSGANVLTF. CDR3 nucleotide sequence: TGTGCCAGCAGTTTAGGTGGCCTTCACTCTGGGGCCAACGTCCTGACTTTC.

This clone was observed a few times. Germline is not matched at one junction end, which may reflect a read error. This chain uses TRBV7-7 with TRBJ2-2, with a weak D call TRBD2 (5 bases). Germline CDR1 and CDR2: SSHAT and FNYEAQ (reference sequence). The CDR3 loop spans 14 amino acids. CDR3 sequence (DNA): TGTGCTAGCAGCTTAGCGAGTTCCACCGGGGAGCTGTTTTTT. As protein: CASSLASSTGELFF.